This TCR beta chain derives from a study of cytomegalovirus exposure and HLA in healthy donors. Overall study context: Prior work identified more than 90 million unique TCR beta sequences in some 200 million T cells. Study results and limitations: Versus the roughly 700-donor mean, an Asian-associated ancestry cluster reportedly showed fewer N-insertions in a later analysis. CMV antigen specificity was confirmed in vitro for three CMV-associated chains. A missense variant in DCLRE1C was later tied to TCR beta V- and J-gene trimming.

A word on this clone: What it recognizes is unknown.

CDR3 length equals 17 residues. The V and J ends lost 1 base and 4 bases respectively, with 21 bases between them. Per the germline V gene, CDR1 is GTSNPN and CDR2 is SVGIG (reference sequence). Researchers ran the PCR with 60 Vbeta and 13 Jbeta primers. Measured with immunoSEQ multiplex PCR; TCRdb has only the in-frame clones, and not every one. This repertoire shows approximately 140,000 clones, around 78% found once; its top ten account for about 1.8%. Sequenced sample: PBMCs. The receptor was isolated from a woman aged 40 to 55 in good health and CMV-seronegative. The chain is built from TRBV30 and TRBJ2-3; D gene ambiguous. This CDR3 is CAWSAPGPTVLPDTQYF. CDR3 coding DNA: TGTGCCTGGAGTGCACCTGGGCCAACTGTGCTCCCAGATACGCAGTATTTT.